These T cell receptor beta chains were read from a single sample in a study of T cells after yellow fever vaccination. TCRdb redid the calling of the 5' RACE reads with MiXCR, one entry per CDR3 protein. The sample has a few hundred thousand distinct CDR3 sequences, 4% seen once; the top ten hold 20% to 30%. Sequenced here: PBMCs, sampled 5 days after the yellow fever booster vaccination. The receptors originated from a man between 18 and 29 years old who received the YFV17D yellow fever vaccine. CDR3s include the opening cysteine and the closing phenylalanine or tryptophan. Fields, in order: J gene, V gene, CDR3 protein.

TRBJ1-1 | TRBV20-1 | CSARDMDPEAFF
TRBJ2-1 | TRBV20-1 | CSARDPRGGLYNEQFF
TRBJ1-4 | TRBV5-1 | CASRGRQGSGEKLFF
TRBJ2-3 | TRBV7-9 | CASSQVGRDTQYF
TRBJ1-2 | TRBV19 | CASSIIGGDSLYGYTF
TRBJ2-7 | TRBV5-1 | CASSPQGYGEQYF
TRBJ1-4 | TRBV29-1 | CSVEGPTVARFF
TRBJ1-4 | TRBV28 | CASSRTGTEDKKLFF
TRBJ2-1 | TRBV6-5 | CASRSYNEQFF
TRBJ1-6 | TRBV6-6 | CASSYSTGYVSPLHF
TRBJ1-1 | TRBV7-3 | CASSPDRRTEAFF
TRBJ1-2 | TRBV7-9 | CASSLDSLYGYTF
TRBJ2-7 | TRBV6-5 | CASSLSTGQGFEQYF
TRBJ2-1 | TRBV11-2 | CASSLEPGLGQGEQFF
TRBJ1-2 | TRBV4-2 | CASSQDPDSHNGYTF
TRBJ2-1 | TRBV10-3 | CAISEGGFGEQFF
TRBJ1-1 | TRBV4-3 | CASSQDVWVNLEAFF
TRBJ2-3 | TRBV4-3 | CASSQVGLYTDTQYF
TRBJ2-7 | TRBV5-1 | CASSLDSHGFEQYF
TRBJ1-1 | TRBV20-1 | CSARTRLNTEAFF
TRBJ2-1 | TRBV6-2/TRBV6-3 | CASAPGGTGGNEQFF
TRBJ2-6 | TRBV19 | CASSIFRASGANVLTF
TRBJ2-7 | TRBV5-1 | CASSLRSRDEQYF
TRBJ2-5 | TRBV7-9 | CASSVGVKTQYF
TRBJ2-6 | TRBV5-1 | CASSFGGDANVLTF
TRBJ2-7 | TRBV27 | CASSLQPGEQYF
TRBJ2-7 | TRBV11-2 | CASSLASGQNYEQYF
TRBJ1-2 | TRBV18 | CASSPSLDMDYGYTF
TRBJ2-6 | TRBV6-5 | CASRGTPGLVLTF
TRBJ2-1 | TRBV5-6 | CASSPETGKEQFF
TRBJ2-7 | TRBV7-2 | CASSSGGREQYF
TRBJ2-1 | TRBV5-5 | CASSLAVSSYNEQFF
TRBJ2-7 | TRBV5-1 | CASSLAGRTPYEQYF
TRBJ1-1 | TRBV19 | CASGRGTEAFF
TRBJ1-1 | TRBV7-4 | CASSLQQGLVGTEAFF
TRBJ2-2 | TRBV28 | CATLPGDRDTGELFF
TRBJ2-1 | TRBV7-8 | CASSFDRGDEQFF
TRBJ2-2 | TRBV15 | CATSRDTGGPGELFF